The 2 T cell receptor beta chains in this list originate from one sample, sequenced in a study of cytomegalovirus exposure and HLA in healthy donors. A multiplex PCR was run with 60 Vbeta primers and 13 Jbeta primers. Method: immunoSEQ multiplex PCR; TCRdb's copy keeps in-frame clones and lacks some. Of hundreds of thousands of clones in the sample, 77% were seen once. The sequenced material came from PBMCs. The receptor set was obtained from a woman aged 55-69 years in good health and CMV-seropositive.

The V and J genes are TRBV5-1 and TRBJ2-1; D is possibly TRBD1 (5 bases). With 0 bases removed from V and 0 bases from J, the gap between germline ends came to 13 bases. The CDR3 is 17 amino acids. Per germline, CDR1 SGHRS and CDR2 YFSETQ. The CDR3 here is CASSLELQGSSYNEQFF. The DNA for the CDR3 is TGCGCCAGCAGCTTGGAGCTGCAGGGTAGCTCCTACAATGAGCAGTTCTTC.

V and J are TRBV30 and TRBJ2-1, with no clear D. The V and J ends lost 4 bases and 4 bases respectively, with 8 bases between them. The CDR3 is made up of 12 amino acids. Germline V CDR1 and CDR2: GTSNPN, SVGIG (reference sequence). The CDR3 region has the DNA TGTGCCTGGACAAGAACTTACAATGAGCAGTTCTTC. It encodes CAWTRTYNEQFF.